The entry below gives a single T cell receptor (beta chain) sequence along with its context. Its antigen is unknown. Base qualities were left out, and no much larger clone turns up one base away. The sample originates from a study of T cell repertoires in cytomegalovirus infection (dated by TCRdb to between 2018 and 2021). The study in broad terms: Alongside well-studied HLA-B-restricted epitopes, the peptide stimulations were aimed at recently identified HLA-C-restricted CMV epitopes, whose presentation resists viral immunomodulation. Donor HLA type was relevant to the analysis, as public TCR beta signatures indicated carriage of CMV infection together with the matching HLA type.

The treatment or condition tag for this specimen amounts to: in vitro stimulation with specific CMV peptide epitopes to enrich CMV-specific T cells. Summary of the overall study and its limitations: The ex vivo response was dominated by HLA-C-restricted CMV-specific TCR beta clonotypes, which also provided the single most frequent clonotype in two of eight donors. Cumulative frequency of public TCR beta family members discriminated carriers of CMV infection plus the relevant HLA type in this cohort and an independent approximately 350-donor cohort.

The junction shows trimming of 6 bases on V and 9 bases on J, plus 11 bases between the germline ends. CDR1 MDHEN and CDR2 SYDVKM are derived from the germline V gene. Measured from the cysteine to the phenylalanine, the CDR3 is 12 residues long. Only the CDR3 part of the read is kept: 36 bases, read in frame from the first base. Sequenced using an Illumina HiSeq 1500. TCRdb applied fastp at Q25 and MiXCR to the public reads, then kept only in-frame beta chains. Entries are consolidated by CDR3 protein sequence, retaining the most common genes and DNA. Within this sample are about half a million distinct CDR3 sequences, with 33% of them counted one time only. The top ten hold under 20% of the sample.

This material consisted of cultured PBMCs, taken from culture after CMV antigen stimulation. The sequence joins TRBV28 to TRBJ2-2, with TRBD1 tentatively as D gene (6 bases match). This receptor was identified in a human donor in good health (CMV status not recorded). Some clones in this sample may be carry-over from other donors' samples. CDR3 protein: CASREQGRELFF. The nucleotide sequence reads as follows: TGTGCCAGCAGAGAACAGGGCCGGGAGCTGTTTTTT.